This TCR beta chain was sequenced during a study of immune evolution from preneoplasia to lung adenocarcinoma. The study, taken as a whole, reports: Top clone frequencies peaked in normal lung, apparently declining through invasive adenocarcinoma. Later-stage lesions appeared to have more T cells, more diversity, less clonality.

Trimming removed 3 bases from V and 6 bases from J; junction bases left unmatched: 9. Looked up from germline, CDR1 is SGHDT and CDR2 is YYEEEE. CDR3 size: 15 residues. Points on this clone: Its antigen is still unknown.

The method was immunoSEQ multiplex PCR; TCRdb's version includes in-frame clones alone and lacks a portion of them. Of roughly 6,600 clones in the sample, roughly three quarters are singletons; the top ten hold approximately 6%. Patient tissue came from resections in Japan or China, 2014–2017. The source of this sequence is a person aged 55-80 years with lung adenocarcinoma. The specimen sequenced was FFPE adjacent normal lung tissue. The genes are TRBV5-6 and TRBJ2-5; 9 bases line up with TRBD1. The CDR3 here is CASSSLTGGRKTQYF. The CDR3 nucleotides read TGTGCCAGCAGCTCTCTGACAGGGGGGAGGAAGACCCAGTACTTC.